These 19 T cell receptor beta chains came from one sample sequenced in a study of patients and donors after allogeneic stem cell transplantation. A single record per CDR3 protein comes from TCRdb applying MiXCR to the RT-PCR reads. This sample yields roughly 200,000 distinct CDR3 sequences, of which around 41% are seen a single time; more than 9% belongs to the top ten. The specimen was blood, either unsorted or a sorted T cell fraction (not recorded which). These receptors came from a human donor who was either an allogeneic HSCT recipient or a stem cell or donor lymphocyte infusion donor (not recorded which). It is not recorded whose cells these are; they may come from a transplant donor.

This clonotype occurred a few times. The gene calls are TRBV29-1 and TRBJ1-2; 10 bases are shared with TRBD1. This CDR3 comprises 15 residues. Germline V gene lookup returns CDR1 SQVTM and CDR2 ANQGSEA. Unmatched junction bases numbered 7, after V lost 4 bases and J lost 2 bases. CDR3 DNA sequence: TGCAGCGTTGCTTTGACAGGGGGCTCGAACTATGGCTACACCTTC. It codes for CSVALTGGSNYGYTF.

This clonotype was observed a handful of times. The V call is TRBV7-2, the J call TRBJ2-3; 7 bases are a match to TRBD2. The CDR3 covers 15 residues. J gave up 0 bases and V 5 bases, and 5 bases lay outside the gene matches. The V gene's germline CDR1 is SGHTA and CDR2 FQGNSA. CDR3 nucleotides: TGTGCCAGCAGCCCCGGGAGGATTAGCACAGATACGCAGTATTTT. Residues: CASSPGRISTDTQYF.

The CDR3 bases are TGTGCCAGCAGTTTACCCGCTACTAGCAATCAGCCCCAGCATTTT. This codes for CASSLPATSNQPQHF. The chain joins TRBV12-3 or TRBV12-4 to TRBJ1-5; D ambiguous. CDR3 length equals 15 residues. Trimming took 2 bases from V and 0 from J, leaving 8 bases between them.

This clonotype has a handful of counts. The chain combines TRBV15 with TRBJ1-2; perhaps TRBD1 as D (6 bases). V lost 3 bases, J lost 4 bases, and 9 bases lay in between. Per the germline V gene, CDR1 is LNHNV and CDR2 is YYDKDF (reference sequence). This CDR3 region has 13 residues. The CDR3 is CATSSDRIYGYTF. In nucleotides, the CDR3 is TGTGCCACCAGCAGCGACAGGATCTATGGCTACACCTTC. The variable domain in full, with the rest retrieved from reference TRBV15 and TRBJ1-2, is DAMVIQNPRYQVTQFGKPVTLSCSQTLNHNVMYWYQQKSSQAPKLLFHYYDKDFNNEADTPDNFQSRRPNTSFCFLDIRSPGLGDTAMYLCATSSDRIYGYTFGSGTRLTVV.

This sequence joins TRBV12-3 or TRBV12-4 and TRBJ2-3, with D tentatively TRBD1 or TRBD2 (6 bases each). The CDR3 has 14 residues. V was shortened by 4 bases and J by 7 bases, with 15 bases between the two germline ends. The CDR3 is CASSYPRGANTQYF. CDR3 in DNA: TGTGCCAGCAGTTATCCGAGGGGGGCGAATACGCAGTATTTT.

Only a few counts were recorded for this clonotype. This chain connects TRBV12-3 or TRBV12-4 to TRBJ1-2; D may be TRBD1 (6 bases). Trimming cost V 1 base and J 2 bases, with 11 bases left between them. The CDR3 sequence is 15 residues long. The CDR3 region is CASSLGPTGNYGYTF. The CDR3 DNA reads TGTGCCAGCAGTTTAGGACCCACAGGGAACTATGGCTACACCTTC.

This clonotype was recorded a few times. The chain has TRBV10-1 and TRBJ1-4; 7 bases agree with TRBD1. The CDR3 runs to 13 residues. V gave up 8 bases and J gave up 7 bases; unmatched junction bases: 7. The germline CDR1 and CDR2 sequences are WNHNN and SYGVQD (reference sequence). CDR3 amino acids: CASLDRTGEKLFF. In DNA, the CDR3 is TGCGCCAGCTTGGACAGGACGGGTGAAAAACTGTTTTTT.

The V gene is TRBV2, the J gene TRBJ2-7; 9 nucleotides agree with TRBD1. CDR1 and CDR2 (germline): SNHLY, FYNNEI. V shed 8 bases and J 5 bases; nucleotides not matched to a gene: 4. The CDR3 runs 12 residues. CDR3 loop: CASLGQGDEQYF. The CDR3 nucleotides are TGTGCCAGCCTGGGACAGGGTGACGAGCAGTACTTC.

The CDR3 protein is CASSLGAGTLRNSPLHF. The CDR3 nucleotides read TGTGCCAGCAGCTTAGGGGCCGGGACATTGCGGAATTCACCCCTCCACTTT. The rearrangement links TRBV7-9 to TRBJ1-6, with D perhaps TRBD1 (6 bases). The germline gives CDR1 SEHNR, CDR2 FQNEAQ (reference sequence). V lost 1 base to trimming and J lost 7 bases, with 17 bases between them. The length of the CDR3 is 17 residues.

This chain joins TRBV12-3 or TRBV12-4 and TRBJ2-7; the match to TRBD1 covers 7 bases. This CDR3 region has 13 residues. Trimming cost V 6 bases and J 2 bases; bases outside gene matches: 4. For the CDR3, the DNA is TGTGCCAGCAGCCGGGACAGCGCCTACGAGCAGTACTTC. It is translated as CASSRDSAYEQYF.

This clonotype was detected many times. V is TRBV12-3 or TRBV12-4 and J is TRBJ1-5; no firm D call. Trimming pared 0 bases from V and 0 bases from J, leaving 15 bases between. This CDR3 region has 18 residues. DNA of the CDR3: TGTGCCAGCAGTTTAGCCAGTTACACTAAGGGTAGCAATCAGCCCCAGCATTTT. Amino acids: CASSLASYTKGSNQPQHF.

The chain uses TRBV7-2 and TRBJ1-5; D might be TRBD1 (5 bases). This CDR3 region has 15 residues. The V and J ends lost 0 bases and 5 bases respectively, with 11 bases between them. Per the germline V gene, CDR1 is SGHTA and CDR2 is FQGNSA. The CDR3 nucleotides are TGTGCCAGCAGCTTAGCATCAGGGAATTATCAGCCCCAGCATTTT. Protein sequence: CASSLASGNYQPQHF.

This clonotype was counted between two and nine times. The chain employs TRBV18 and TRBJ1-1; D ambiguous. Trimming left V 3 bases short and J 0 bases short, with 8 bases between. This CDR3 is built from 14 residues. CDR1 and CDR2 (germline): KGHSH, LQKENI. The DNA of the CDR3 is TGTGCCAGCTCACCGGCCGGGGTGAACACTGAAGCTTTCTTT. Encoded protein: CASSPAGVNTEAFF.

The V gene is TRBV7-9, the J gene TRBJ1-1, with D unclear. The germline V gene encodes CDR1 SEHNR and CDR2 FQNEAQ (reference sequence). This CDR3 is built from 12 residues. With 3 bases removed from V and 7 bases from J, the gap between germline ends came to 9 bases. CDR3 in amino acids: CASSFPIDEAFF. Here the CDR3 DNA reads TGTGCCAGCAGCTTTCCCATAGATGAAGCTTTCTTT.

V usage is TRBV3-1 and J usage is TRBJ2-7, with D perhaps given as TRBD1 or TRBD2 (5 bases each). The CDR3 runs to 16 residues. The germline gives CDR1 LGHDT, CDR2 YNNKEL (reference sequence). Trimming left V 0 bases short and J 9 bases short, with 21 bases between. The CDR3 DNA reads as TGTGCCAGCAGCCAAGATCGGGACCCCGGGGTATGGGGGCAGTACTTC. It encodes CASSQDRDPGVWGQYF.

The gene calls are TRBV29-1 and TRBJ1-1; no firm D call. CDR3 size: 13 residues. V shed 7 bases and J shed 1 base, with 13 bases lying between them. Germline V CDR1 and CDR2: SQVTM, ANQGSEA. Written as DNA, the CDR3 is TGCAGCGCCGGCGGACGGACGAACACTGAAGCTTTCTTT. It codes for CSAGGRTNTEAFF.

This clonotype was recorded a few times. J is TRBJ1-5 and V is TRBV4-1; D possibly corresponds to TRBD1 (5 bases). The V end was cut by 3 bases, the J end by 4 bases, with 10 bases between. The germline CDR1 and CDR2 sequences are MGHRA and YSYEKL. This CDR3 comprises 14 residues. CDR3 sequence reads: CASSQGWGNQPQHF. CDR3 coding DNA: TGCGCCAGCAGCCAGGGTTGGGGGAATCAGCCCCAGCATTTT.

CDR3 nucleotides: TGCGCCAGCAGCTTGGCGTGGGGGGCCGAAGCTTTCTTT. Amino acids: CASSLAWGAEAFF. The J gene is TRBJ1-1, the V gene TRBV5-1, with TRBD1 as a possible D gene (6 bases). Germline CDR1 is SGHRS and CDR2 is YFSETQ. The V gene lost 0 bases and the J gene lost 8 bases, with 11 bases spanning the gap. The CDR3 totals 13 residues.

This clonotype was picked up a small number of times. CDR3 amino acids: CASNRQGRTEAFF. In DNA form, the CDR3 reads TGTGCCAGCAACAGACAGGGAAGGACTGAAGCTTTCTTT. V usage is TRBV7-9 and J usage is TRBJ1-1, with TRBD1 matching over 7 bases. The J segment lost 5 bases and the V segment lost 7 bases, leaving 7 bases of the junction unmatched. The CDR3 loop spans 13 amino acids. The V gene's germline CDR1 is SEHNR and CDR2 FQNEAQ (reference sequence).